This is a list of T cell receptor beta chains from one sample in a study of blood T cells in healthy people across ages. TCRdb independently ran MiXCR on the 5' RACE reads; one entry per CDR3 protein. The profile shows 1.2 million to 1.5 million distinct CDR3 sequences, approximately 59% of them singletons. Sequenced input: blood. These receptors all come from a man between 18 and 35 years old in good health. Both conserved end residues are part of each CDR3. A D gene is named only where the DNA matches it firmly. Clone size is not always given. Where it is, it says once, few, many or a class for expanded clones.

>TRBJ2-3|.|.|TRBV7-2
TGTGCCACCCGCGCGGGTGAAGATACGCAGTATTTT
CATRAGEDTQYF
>TRBJ2-1|once|TRBD2|TRBV2
TGTGCCAGCAGTATTGGACTAGCGGGAGGCCTGTTCTTC
CASSIGLAGGLFF
>TRBJ2-5|.|.|TRBV14
TGTGCCAGCAGCCAAGATTGGGACACCATTAAAGAGACCCAGTACTTC
CASSQDWDTIKETQYF
>TRBJ2-7|.|.|TRBV2
TGTGCCGTCGGTACAAGGGGACTGAACTACGAGCAGTACTTC
CAVGTRGLNYEQYF
>TRBJ2-3|.|.|TRBV5-6
TGTGCCTGCAGCGAGGGGGTGCGGGTTCGGACAGATACGCAGTATTTT
CACSEGVRVRTDTQYF
>TRBJ2-7|few|.|TRBV7-9
TGTGCCAGCGCTGGGGACAACTCCTACGAGCAGTACTTC
CASAGDNSYEQYF
>TRBJ1-2|.|.|TRBV4-2
TGTGCCAGCAGCCAAGATCTTGACAGGCCGGGAGGTGGCTACACCTTC
CASSQDLDRPGGGYTF
>TRBJ2-1|few|.|TRBV29-1
TGCAGCGCAGACCCCAGGGAGCTCCCCTACAATGAGCAGTTCTTC
CSADPRELPYNEQFF
>TRBJ1-4|.|.|TRBV20-1
TGCAGTGCTGGGCCCCAAACAGTCTCTAGGGGGGAAAAACTGTTTTTT
CSAGPQTVSRGEKLFF
>TRBJ2-1|once|.|TRBV4-1
TGCGCCAGCAGCCAAGTCGCTCGGGACAATGAGCAGTTCTTC
CASSQVARDNEQFF
>TRBJ1-2|.|.|TRBV6-2/TRBV6-3
TGTGCCAGCAGTTTTCGAGGGAAACAGGATCGAGTCAATGGCTACACCTTC
CASSFRGKQDRVNGYTF
>TRBJ2-5|.|.|TRBV6-6
TGTGCCAGCCAACGAAGAGATACGGGGGCGCGGGAGACCCAGTACTTC
CASQRRDTGARETQYF
>TRBJ2-7|few|.|TRBV4-1
TGCGCCAGCAGCCAAGATCTAGGAAACTACGAGCAGTACTTC
CASSQDLGNYEQYF
>TRBJ1-2|.|.|TRBV10-3
TGTGCCATCAGGGTAGAAGCTAACTATGGCTACACCTTC
CAIRVEANYGYTF
>TRBJ2-1|.|.|TRBV7-9
TGTGCCAGCAGCTTACAGCGGGCCATAAATGAGCAGTTCTTC
CASSLQRAINEQFF
>TRBJ1-1|.|TRBD1|TRBV7-9
TGTGCCAGCAGCTTAGAAGGGGGGACAGGGACTGAAGCTTTCTTT
CASSLEGGTGTEAFF
>TRBJ2-5|.|.|TRBV11-2
TGTGCCAGCAGCTTAGATCGGGCAGGGGGAGGCCGGGAGCAGTACTTC
CASSLDRAGGGREQYF
>TRBJ2-7|.|.|TRBV5-1
TGCGCCAGCAGCTTACGGCAAAACTACGAGCAGTACTTC
CASSLRQNYEQYF
>TRBJ2-5|.|.|TRBV7-2
TGTGCCAGCAGCCCCATGACGGTACAGATGACAGAGTACTTC
CASSPMTVQMTEYF
>TRBJ2-3|few|.|TRBV4-3
TGCGCCAGCAGCCAAGATCGACTGCCGTTCAGCGCGCAGTATTTT
CASSQDRLPFSAQYF
>TRBJ1-2|.|TRBD1|TRBV5-1
TGCGCCAGCAGCGACGGGACAGGAGAGACGGGCTACGGCTACACCTTC
CASSDGTGETGYGYTF
>TRBJ2-7|few|.|TRBV15
TGTGCCACCAGCAGTTCCAGGGAAGGCGAGCAGTACTTC
CATSSSREGEQYF
>TRBJ2-7|.|TRBD1|TRBV6-6
TGTGCCAGCAGTTACCCTGAGGACAGGGTCGACGAGCAGTACTTC
CASSYPEDRVDEQYF
>TRBJ2-3|.|.|TRBV20-1
TGCAGTGCTCCCAGATCGGGTTGGGCAGATACGCAGTATTTT
CSAPRSGWADTQYF
>TRBJ1-2|.|.|TRBV29-1
TGCAGCGTTGTTGTGGTGTCCCTGGAGAGCTACACCTTC
CSVVVVSLESYTF
>TRBJ2-3|.|TRBD2|TRBV6-2/TRBV6-3
TGTGCCAGCAGTTCGCCTAGCGGGGGGACTACGCAGTATTTT
CASSSPSGGTTQYF
>TRBJ2-3|.|.|TRBV5-1
TGCGCCAGCAGCCTGAATCATGCAGATACGCAGTATTTT
CASSLNHADTQYF
>TRBJ1-6|.|.|TRBV6-2/TRBV6-3
TGTGCCAGTAGTTACTCGATGTTGGGAACCCAACCCCTCCACTTT
CASSYSMLGTQPLHF
>TRBJ2-7|.|.|TRBV20-1
TGCAGTGCTAGAGATCACCTAAGCTCCTACGAGCAGTACTTC
CSARDHLSSYEQYF
>TRBJ2-5|.|.|TRBV21-1
TGTGCCAGCAGCAAAGGGACAGAACTCATAGAGACCCAGTACTTC
CASSKGTELIETQYF
>TRBJ2-1|.|TRBD2|TRBV20-1
TGCAGTGCTAGAGGGCTAGCGGGTCTTAATGAGCAGTTCTTC
CSARGLAGLNEQFF
>TRBJ1-5|.|TRBD1|TRBV28
TGTGCCAGCAGTCCGACAGGGATGGGCAATCAGCCCCAGCATTTT
CASSPTGMGNQPQHF
>TRBJ1-1|once|.|TRBV13
TGTGCCAGCAGCCACTCAAATATCGGGACTGAAGCTTTCTTT
CASSHSNIGTEAFF
>TRBJ1-2|few|TRBD1|TRBV29-1
TGCAGCGTTGACCCTGGGACAGCCCACGGGGGCTACACCTTC
CSVDPGTAHGGYTF
>TRBJ2-1|.|TRBD1|TRBV4-3
TGCGCCAGCAGCCAAGGGACAGGGGGGTACTACAATGAGCAGTTCTTC
CASSQGTGGYYNEQFF
>TRBJ2-7|.|TRBD1|TRBV5-1
TGCGCCAGCAGCTTCGGGACAGAGGACGAGCAGTACTTC
CASSFGTEDEQYF
>TRBJ1-1|.|.|TRBV4-1
TGCGCCAGCAGCCCTATCAAGGGCGTGAACACTGAAGCTTTCTTT
CASSPIKGVNTEAFF
>TRBJ2-7|.|TRBD2|TRBV7-2
TGTGCCAGCAGCTTAAGAGCGGGAGGGGTAAGCGAGCAGTACTTC
CASSLRAGGVSEQYF
>TRBJ2-1|.|.|TRBV4-1
TGCGCCACCAACAGGGAAAATTCCAATGAGCAGTTCTTC
CATNRENSNEQFF
>TRBJ2-7|.|TRBD2|TRBV5-1
TGCGCCAGCAGCTTGGTAACAGCGGGAGATAACGAGCAGTACTTC
CASSLVTAGDNEQYF
>TRBJ1-1|.|.|TRBV21-1
TGTGCCACTCTGGGAGGTCGTGAAGCTTTCTTT
CATLGGREAFF
>TRBJ1-2|.|.|TRBV4-1
TGCGCCAGCAGCCAAGATCCAGGGTTCCCCCCACCGAATTATGGCTACACCTTC
CASSQDPGFPPPNYGYTF
>TRBJ2-5|.|.|TRBV21-1
TGTGCCAGCAGCAAAGGACAGGAGCAACAAGAGACCCAGTACTTC
CASSKGQEQQETQYF
>TRBJ2-7|.|.|TRBV20-1
TGCAGTGCTCCACAGCGATCCTCCTACGAGCAGTACTTC
CSAPQRSSYEQYF
>TRBJ2-5|.|TRBD1|TRBV6-5
TGTGCCAGCAGTTACCTTTGGGACAGGGGGCAAGAGACCCAGTACTTC
CASSYLWDRGQETQYF
>TRBJ2-7|.|TRBD2|TRBV14
TGTGCCAGCAGCGAACTGACTAGCGGTACAACTTACGAGCAGTACTTC
CASSELTSGTTYEQYF
>TRBJ1-1|.|.|TRBV7-9
TGTGCCAGCAGCTTACAAGTCATTGGCACTGAAGCTTTCTTT
CASSLQVIGTEAFF
>TRBJ1-2|.|.|TRBV20-1
TGCAGTGCTAGGGTCCGGGATAGGGGCTATGGCTACACCTTC
CSARVRDRGYGYTF
>TRBJ2-1|.|.|TRBV12-3/TRBV12-4
TGTGCCAGCACTGTGGCGGTCGGCAATGAGCAGTTCTTC
CASTVAVGNEQFF
>TRBJ2-3|.|.|TRBV18
TGTGCCAGCTCACCGACCAGATTAGGCATCACTAGCACAGATACGCAGTATTTT
CASSPTRLGITSTDTQYF